One sample yielded the 9 T cell receptor beta chains listed below, sequenced in a study of PD-1 blockade in classical Hodgkin lymphoma. Libraries were prepared by immunoSEQ multiplex PCR; TCRdb keeps only in-frame clonotypes and omits some of them. The sample lists more than 20,000 clones, approximately 70% occurring once. Time point described: cycle 4 day 1 (C4D1), after less than 7 weeks of nivolumab. In every patient, relapse followed autologous stem cell transplantation, while exposure to brentuximab vedotin differed. Negative magnetic selection isolated CD4+ T cells from thawed PBMCs. The source material was CD4+ T cells from blood, sampled before the fourth cycle of nivolumab. Every receptor here comes from a human donor with classical Hodgkin lymphoma.

The CDR3 sequence is CASSLIKGVGQPQHF. CDR3 DNA sequence: TGTGCCAGCAGCCTCATTAAGGGAGTAGGTCAGCCCCAGCATTTT. This rearrangement joins TRBV7-2 to TRBJ1-5; D is uncertain. The CDR3 sequence is 15 residues long. CDR1 and CDR2 (germline): SGHTA, FQGNSA. With 5 bases removed from V and 6 bases from J, the gap between germline ends came to 17 bases.

The chain employs TRBV6-1 and TRBJ2-5, with a weak D call TRBD1 (5 bases). Germline CDR1 and CDR2: MNHNS and SASEGT. The length of the CDR3 is 15 residues. V was shortened by 2 bases and J by 6 bases, with 16 bases between the two germline ends. The CDR3 spells CASSEFGLGPKTQYF. The CDR3 nucleotides are TGTGCCAGCAGTGAATTCGGTTTGGGGCCGAAGACCCAGTACTTC.

The genes are TRBV7-3 and TRBJ1-1; maybe TRBD1 (5 bases). Per the germline V gene, CDR1 is SGHTA and CDR2 is FQGTGA. Trimming took 2 bases from V and 4 from J, leaving 8 bases between them. The CDR3 is made up of 13 amino acids. CDR3 sequence reads: CASSLVQGTEAFF. The CDR3 DNA sequence: TGTGCCAGCAGCTTAGTTCAGGGCACTGAAGCTTTCTTT.

This chain links TRBV5-8 with TRBJ2-2; D might be TRBD1 (5 bases). From germline, CDR1 is SGHTS and CDR2 YDEGEE. The V end lost 0 bases, the J end lost 0 bases, and 9 bases lay between the germline ends. The length of the CDR3 is 16 residues. The CDR3 region has the DNA TGTGCCAGCAGCTTGGGGACAAGAGCGAACACCGGGGAGCTGTTTTTT. It specifies CASSLGTRANTGELFF.

The J gene is TRBJ2-3, the V gene TRBV5-1; 8 nucleotides line up with TRBD2. Trimming at V came to 0 bases and at J to 6 bases, leaving 0 bases not matched to a gene. CDR1 and CDR2 (germline): SGHRS, YFSETQ. This CDR3 is built from 13 residues. CDR3 loop: CASSLVAGDTQYF. CDR3 in DNA: TGCGCCAGCAGCTTGGTAGCGGGGGATACGCAGTATTTT. The full variable domain, completed using reference TRBV5-1 and TRBJ2-3, is KAGVTQTPRYLIKTRGQQVTLSCSPISGHRSVSWYQQTPGQGLQFLFEYFSETQRNKGNFPGRFSGRQFSNSRSEMNVSTLELGDSALYLCASSLVAGDTQYFGPGTRLTVL.

This chain uses TRBV4-1 with TRBJ1-1; 11 bases line up with TRBD1. This CDR3 region has 15 residues. The V and J ends lost 4 bases and 5 bases, in that order; junction bases with no gene match: 6. The germline gives CDR1 MGHRA, CDR2 YSYEKL. The CDR3 DNA follows: TGCGCCAGCAGCCTATGGGACAGGGGGGTTACTGAAGCTTTCTTT. Translated, it gives CASSLWDRGVTEAFF.

This chain joins TRBV7-9 and TRBJ1-4; 7 positions match TRBD1. Germline V lookup: CDR1 SEHNR, CDR2 FQNEAQ (reference sequence). The CDR3 has 15 amino acids. The J segment lost 3 bases and the V segment lost 6 bases, leaving 7 bases of the junction unmatched. In DNA form, the CDR3 reads TGTGCCAGCAGTTTAACAGGGGCTTCTAATGAAAAACTGTTTTTT. Encoded protein: CASSLTGASNEKLFF. The variable domain in full, with the rest retrieved from reference TRBV7-9 and TRBJ1-4, is DTGVSQNPRHKITKRGQNVTFRCDPISEHNRLYWYRQTLGQGPEFLTYFQNEAQLEKSRLLSDRFSAERPKGSFSTLEIQRTEQGDSAMYLCASSLTGASNEKLFFGSGTQLSVL.

The rearrangement joins TRBV11-3 to TRBJ2-1; perhaps TRBD2 as D (6 bases). The CDR3 is 16 residues long. In germline, CDR1 is SGHNT, CDR2 YENEEA. Trimming removed 0 bases from V and 9 bases from J, with 18 bases in between. CDR3 amino acids: CASSLEGSGRSSEQFF. DNA of the CDR3: TGTGCCAGCAGCTTAGAAGGTTCGGGGAGGTCGAGTGAGCAGTTCTTC.

This chain connects TRBV7-9 to TRBJ2-6, with D perhaps TRBD2 (6 bases). V lost 4 bases and J 0 bases, leaving 13 bases between the germline ends. The CDR3 length is 17 residues. Germline values: CDR1 SEHNR, CDR2 FQNEAQ (reference sequence). CDR3 coding DNA: TGTGCCAGCAGCTCCCCCGGGGGACCCTCTGGGGCCAACGTCCTGACTTTC. Translating gives CASSSPGGPSGANVLTF. Filled out from reference TRBV7-9 and TRBJ2-6, the complete variable domain reads DTGVSQNPRHKITKRGQNVTFRCDPISEHNRLYWYRQTLGQGPEFLTYFQNEAQLEKSRLLSDRFSAERPKGSFSTLEIQRTEQGDSAMYLCASSSPGGPSGANVLTFGAGSRLTVL.